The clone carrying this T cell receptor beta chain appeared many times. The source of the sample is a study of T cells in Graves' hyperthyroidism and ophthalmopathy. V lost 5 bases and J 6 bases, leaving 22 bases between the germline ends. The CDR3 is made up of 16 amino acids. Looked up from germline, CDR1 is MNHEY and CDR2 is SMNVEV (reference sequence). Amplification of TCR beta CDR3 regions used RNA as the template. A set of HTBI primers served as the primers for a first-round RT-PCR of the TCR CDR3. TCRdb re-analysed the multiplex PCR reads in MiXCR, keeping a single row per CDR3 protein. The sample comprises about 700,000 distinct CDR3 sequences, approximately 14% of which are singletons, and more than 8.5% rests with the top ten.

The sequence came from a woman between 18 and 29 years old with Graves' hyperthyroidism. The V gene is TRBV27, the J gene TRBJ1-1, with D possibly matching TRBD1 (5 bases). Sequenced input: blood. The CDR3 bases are TGTGCCAGCAGTGTCCGGGACCGCGGTTATGTATCTGAAGCTTTCTTT. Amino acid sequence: CASSVRDRGYVSEAFF.